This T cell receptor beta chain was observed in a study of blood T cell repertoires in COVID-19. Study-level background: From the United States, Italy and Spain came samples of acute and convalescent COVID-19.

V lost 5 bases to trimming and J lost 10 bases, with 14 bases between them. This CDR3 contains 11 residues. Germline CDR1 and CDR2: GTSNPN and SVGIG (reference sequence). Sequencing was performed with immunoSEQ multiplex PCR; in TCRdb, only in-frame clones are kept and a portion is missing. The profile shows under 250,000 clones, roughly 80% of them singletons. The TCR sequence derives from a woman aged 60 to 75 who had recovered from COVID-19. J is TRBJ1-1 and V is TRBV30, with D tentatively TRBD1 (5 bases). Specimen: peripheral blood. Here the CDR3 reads CAWARQIGAFF. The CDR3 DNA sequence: TGTGCCTGGGCCAGACAGATTGGAGCTTTCTTT.